Listed here are 4 T cell receptor beta chains from one sample, sequenced in a study of spatial heterogeneity in lung cancer (dated by TCRdb to between 2019 and 2020). General findings and caveats noted by the study authors: The tumor nonsynonymous mutation count correlated with the number of expanded alpha and beta TCRs within the tumor.

The sample's time point label, in plain terms: sample taken at primary tumor resection. The library was obtained by 5' RACE. Sequencing was performed on a NextSeq 500. TCRdb handled the public reads itself, with Q25 trimming in fastp and clone calling in MiXCR, and kept productive beta chains. A single entry per CDR3 protein holds the most common genes and DNA from its merged rows. The sample table lists some 100,000 distinct CDR3 sequences, roughly 4.5% of them with a count of one. The top ten hold around 20% of the sample. These receptors lack a known antigen. Sequences were derived from lung tumor tissue, sampled at surgery. The receptors derive from a male donor with early-stage non-small cell lung cancer.

This clonotype was observed many times. The chain recombines TRBV5-1 with TRBJ1-2; a weak D match, TRBD1 (5 bases). Trimming shortened V by 0 bases and J by 0 bases, and 9 bases separated the two germline ends. Germline V gene sequence: CDR1 SGHRS, CDR2 YFSETQ. The CDR3 has 15 residues. Written as DNA, the CDR3 is TGCGCCAGCAGCTTGGATCCAGGGCCTAACTATGGCTACACCTTC. Encoded protein: CASSLDPGPNYGYTF.

This clonotype was recorded many times. This chain uses TRBV28 with TRBJ1-3; D possibly corresponds to TRBD1 (6 bases). The CDR3 is made up of 14 amino acids. From germline, CDR1 is MDHEN and CDR2 SYDVKM. V lost 5 bases, J lost 4 bases, and 12 bases lay in between. CDR3 amino acids: CASSAGAAGNTIYF. For the CDR3, the DNA is TGTGCCAGCAGTGCAGGGGCAGCGGGAAACACCATATATTTT.

This clonotype was seen repeatedly, ten times or more. The chain joins TRBV5-4 to TRBJ2-7; TRBD2 aligns across 10 bases. Germline-derived CDR1 and CDR2 are SGHNT and YYREEE (reference sequence). CDR3 length: 15 residues. J lost 2 bases, V lost 2 bases, and 4 bases had no gene match. This CDR3 is CASSFTSGTTYEQYF. In DNA form, the CDR3 reads TGTGCCAGCAGCTTCACTAGCGGGACAACCTACGAGCAGTACTTC.

This clonotype was detected many times. The chain links TRBV15 to TRBJ2-5, with 12 bases identical to TRBD2. The junction had 6 bases not matched to a gene; V was cut back by 1 base and J by 3 bases. CDR3 length: 17 amino acids. Germline CDR1 reads LNHNV; CDR2 reads YYDKDF (reference sequence). The CDR3 here is CATSRATLAGGKETQYF. The CDR3 DNA follows: TGTGCCACCAGCAGAGCAACACTAGCGGGAGGAAAAGAGACCCAGTACTTC.